The 17 T cell receptor beta chains given below trace back to one sample, sequenced in a study of T cell clonality in common variable immunodeficiency (dated by TCRdb to the mid-2010s). These receptors' antigens are unknown. Study-level results and caveats: CVID TCRbeta sequences were reported to have fewer deletions and N-nucleotide insertions and to lack highly modified clones with 13 or more V deletions.

The method behind the library was the immunoSEQ multiplex PCR assay. TCRdb provides this immuneACCESS table in a form limited to in-frame rearrangements. Some clones are lacking; in checked studies, under half of them reflect an unresolved V gene, and why the rest are absent is not known. This sample shows 25,000 to 30,000 clones, and none of them turns up only once. Around 3.1% of the sample belongs to the ten largest clones. Source material: peripheral blood mononuclear cells. The receptors derive from a human donor with common variable immunodeficiency.

The sample holds many counts of this clone. The read stops 3 residues short of the end of the CDR3; the missing end is completed from the germline J gene. The gene calls are TRBV6-4 and TRBJ1-4; 9 bases agree with TRBD1. V lost 5 bases, J lost 7 bases, and 5 bases stayed unmatched. CDR3 length: 14 residues. The germline gives CDR1 MRHNA, CDR2 SNTAGT. CDR3: CASSPGQGSEKLFF. The covered CDR3 bases are TGTGCCAGCAGTCCGGGACAGGGTAGTGAAAAA.

In regard to this clone: The sequenced fragment ends 3 residues before the CDR3 boundary, so the rest is inferred from the germline J gene. The chain recombines TRBV7-9 with TRBJ2-7; D call uncertain. Per the germline V gene, CDR1 is SEHNR and CDR2 is FQNEAQ (reference sequence). V gave up 1 base and J gave up 5 bases, with 9 bases separating them. CDR3 length: 13 residues. Partial CDR3 DNA: TGTGCCAGCAGCTTAGTACCCTACGACGAG. This sequence encodes CASSLVPYDE. The whole CDR3 region reads CASSLVPYDEQYF.

Worth noting for this clone: Coverage ceases 3 residues before the CDR3 finishes, and the germline J gene fills in the end. This chain connects TRBV5-1 to TRBJ2-5; D may be TRBD2 (7 bases). V lost 2 bases to trimming and J lost 5 bases, with 16 bases between them. The CDR3 totals 15 residues. CDR1 and CDR2 (germline): SGHRS, YFSETQ. The CDR3 sequence: CASSFNLGGRETQYF. The CDR3 bases that were read are TGCGCCAGCAGCTTCAACTTGGGGGGGCGGGAGACC.

Many counts were recorded for this clone. The read gets to within 3 residues of the CDR3 end, and the germline J gene fills in the rest. The sample has other DNA sequences that encode this CDR3 too. J is TRBJ2-7 and V is TRBV19; 7 nucleotides match TRBD1. This CDR3 spans 13 amino acids. The germline gives CDR1 LNHDA, CDR2 SQIVND (reference sequence). V was clipped by 4 bases and J by 3 bases; unmatched bases: 3. The CDR3 here is CASSRGTVYEQYF. CDR3 DNA, as far as it was read: TGTGCCAGTAGTAGGGGGACAGTCTACGAG. Drawing the rest from reference TRBV19 and TRBJ2-7, the complete variable domain is DGGITQSPKYLFRKEGQNVTLSCEQNLNHDAMYWYRQDPGQGLRLIYYSQIVNDFQKGDIAEGYSVSREKKESFPLTVTSAQKNPTAFYLCASSRGTVYEQYFGPGTRLTVT.

Turning to this clone: The read gets to within 3 residues of the CDR3 end, and the germline J gene fills in the rest. V is TRBV19 and J is TRBJ2-7, with TRBD1 matching over 8 bases. Germline values: CDR1 LNHDA, CDR2 SQIVND (reference sequence). The CDR3 covers 12 residues. V lost 8 bases, J lost 3 bases, and 3 bases stayed unmatched. CDR3 DNA (partial): TGTGCCAGTGCCGACAGGGGCTACGAG. It codes for CASADRGYE. The whole CDR3 sequence reads CASADRGYEQYF. Using reference TRBV19 and TRBJ2-7 for the parts outside the CDR3, the full variable domain is DGGITQSPKYLFRKEGQNVTLSCEQNLNHDAMYWYRQDPGQGLRLIYYSQIVNDFQKGDIAEGYSVSREKKESFPLTVTSAQKNPTAFYLCASADRGYEQYFGPGTRLTVT.

In its sample, this clone was seen many times. The read ends 3 residues before the CDR3 terminus; that terminus is restored from the germline J gene. V and J are TRBV12-3 or TRBV12-4 and TRBJ2-3; 16 bases map to TRBD2. This CDR3 spans 18 amino acids. Trimming at V came to 5 bases and at J to 0 bases, leaving 5 bases not matched to a gene. CDR3 DNA, as far as it was read: TGTGCCAGCAGTCCCGGGACTAGCGGGGGGGGTAGCACAGATACG. This sequence encodes CASSPGTSGGGSTDT. The whole CDR3 sequence is CASSPGTSGGGSTDTQYF.

Ten or more counts support this clone. The read terminates 3 residues before the CDR3 end, so the remaining end is supplied by the germline J gene. The V and J genes are TRBV30 and TRBJ1-1, with 7 nucleotides matching TRBD1. V lost 3 bases, J lost 4 bases, and 5 bases stayed unmatched. From germline, CDR1 is GTSNPN and CDR2 SVGIG (reference sequence). The CDR3 has 13 residues. CDR3 DNA, as far as it was read: TGTGCCTGGAGCGCGACAGGGTTCACTGAA. This translates into CAWSATGFTE. From start to end, the CDR3 is CAWSATGFTEAFF.

This clone was observed many times. The read ends 3 residues early relative to the CDR3; the germline J gene fills the gap. The V and J genes are TRBV19 and TRBJ2-3; 8 bases line up with TRBD2. Per germline, CDR1 LNHDA and CDR2 SQIVND (reference sequence). CDR3 length: 17 residues. Losses at the gene ends were 1 base for V and 1 base for J; bases not matched to a gene: 7. CDR3 DNA (partial): TGTGCCAGTAGTATAGGGGCCAGCGGGGGAGGCACAGATACG. It encodes CASSIGASGGGTDT. The full CDR3 sequence reads CASSIGASGGGTDTQYF. The full variable domain, in which reference TRBV19 and TRBJ2-3 provide the parts outside the CDR3, is DGGITQSPKYLFRKEGQNVTLSCEQNLNHDAMYWYRQDPGQGLRLIYYSQIVNDFQKGDIAEGYSVSREKKESFPLTVTSAQKNPTAFYLCASSIGASGGGTDTQYFGPGTRLTVL.

This clone appeared a few times. Coverage ceases 3 residues before the CDR3 finishes, and the germline J gene fills in the end. The chain employs TRBV6-1 and TRBJ1-5; TRBD1 matches 7 bases. In germline, CDR1 is MNHNS, CDR2 SASEGT. The CDR3 has 14 amino acids. With 4 bases clipped from V and 4 bases from J, the junction kept 4 bases outside the gene matches. Incomplete CDR3 DNA: TGTGCCAGCAGTGCCGGGACAGCAAATCAGCCC. This sequence encodes CASSAGTANQP. The complete CDR3 protein is CASSAGTANQPQHF.

This clone has a handful of counts. With the read ending 3 residues before the CDR3 end, the germline J gene is used to fill in that end. The chain has TRBV29-1 and TRBJ2-1; TRBD1 aligns across 10 bases. V was pared by 4 bases and J by 4 bases, with 10 bases of the junction left unmatched. Germline CDR1 and CDR2: SQVTM and ANQGSEA. The CDR3 length is 16 residues. The CDR3 sequence: CSVVSLGQGPYNEQFF. The sequenced CDR3 bases are TGCAGCGTTGTGTCGCTGGGACAGGGGCCGTACAATGAG.

About this clone: The CDR3 goes on 3 residues after the read ends, and that part is filled in from the germline J gene. This chain links TRBV7-3 with TRBJ2-3, with D possibly matching TRBD2 (6 bases). V gave up 0 bases and J gave up 6 bases, with 7 bases separating them. The germline V gene has CDR1 SGHTA and CDR2 FQGTGA. The CDR3 length is 13 residues. CDR3 in amino acids: CASSLTLADTQYF. CDR3 DNA (partial): TGTGCCAGCAGCTTAACTCTAGCGGATACG.

The sample holds a few counts of this clone. The read halts 3 residues ahead of the CDR3 end, with the missing end drawn from the germline J gene. This chain joins TRBV7-6 and TRBJ2-1; the match to TRBD1 covers 7 bases. Germline loops: CDR1 SGHVS, CDR2 FNYEAQ. The V gene end was trimmed by 6 bases and the J gene end by 0 bases; junction bases not matched to a gene: 8. The CDR3 contains 16 residues. CDR3 DNA (partial): TGTGCCAGCAGGATGGGACAGACGAGCTCCTACAATGAG. Its protein product is CASRMGQTSSYNE. The whole CDR3 sequence reads CASRMGQTSSYNEQFF.

A word on this clone: The DNA ends 3 residues before the CDR3 does, and the rest of the CDR3 is filled in from the germline J gene. The rearrangement links TRBV30 to TRBJ1-2; D gene ambiguous. Per germline, CDR1 GTSNPN and CDR2 SVGIG (reference sequence). This CDR3 region has 13 residues. Trimming took off 4 bases at V and 2 bases at J, with 11 bases between the two ends. The CDR3: CAWISGRNYGYTF. The CDR3 DNA, read in part, is TGTGCCTGGATTTCGGGGAGAAACTATGGC.

This clone was found many times. Read coverage stops 3 residues before the CDR3 terminus; the germline J gene supplies the remainder. The rearrangement joins TRBV5-1 to TRBJ1-3, with D tentatively TRBD1 (5 bases). The CDR3 runs to 15 residues. The V and J ends lost 2 bases and 3 bases respectively, with 12 bases between them. CDR1 and CDR2 from the germline V gene are SGHRS and YFSETQ. The CDR3 sequence is CASSFGGGNGNTIYF. The covered CDR3 bases are TGCGCCAGCAGCTTCGGGGGGGGAAATGGAAACACC.

About this clone itself: With the read ending 3 residues before the CDR3 end, the germline J gene is used to fill in that end. This chain joins TRBV19 and TRBJ2-3; maybe TRBD2 (6 bases). CDR3 size: 14 residues. Germline V gene sequence: CDR1 LNHDA, CDR2 SQIVND (reference sequence). V lost 3 bases and J 8 bases, leaving 15 bases between the germline ends. CDR3 sequence: CASSIGLLEGTQYF. The covered CDR3 bases are TGTGCCAGTAGTATTGGACTATTAGAAGGTACG.

As concerns this clone: The CDR3 is cut off 3 residues early in the read; its end comes from the germline J gene. The V gene is TRBV5-1, the J gene TRBJ2-5; 12 positions match TRBD2. The junction had 6 bases not matched to a gene; V was cut back by 2 bases and J by 1 base. CDR1 is SGHRS and CDR2 is YFSETQ in the germline V gene. CDR3 size: 17 residues. The sequenced CDR3 bases are TGCGCCAGCAGCTTAGCGCTGACTAGCGGGGGCCAAGAGACC. It is translated as CASSLALTSGGQET. The entire CDR3 protein reads CASSLALTSGGQETQYF.

This clone was detected ten times or more. The read ends 3 residues before the CDR3 terminus; that terminus is restored from the germline J gene. V and J are TRBV5-1 and TRBJ2-7; 12 bases match TRBD2. CDR1 and CDR2 (germline): SGHRS, YFSETQ. The CDR3 consists of 16 residues. V shed 1 base and J 1 base; nucleotides not matched to a gene: 3. The CDR3 bases that were read are TGCGCCAGCAGCTTGCGACTAGCGGGGGAATCCTACGAG. It codes for CASSLRLAGESYE. The CDR3, in full, reads CASSLRLAGESYEQYF.